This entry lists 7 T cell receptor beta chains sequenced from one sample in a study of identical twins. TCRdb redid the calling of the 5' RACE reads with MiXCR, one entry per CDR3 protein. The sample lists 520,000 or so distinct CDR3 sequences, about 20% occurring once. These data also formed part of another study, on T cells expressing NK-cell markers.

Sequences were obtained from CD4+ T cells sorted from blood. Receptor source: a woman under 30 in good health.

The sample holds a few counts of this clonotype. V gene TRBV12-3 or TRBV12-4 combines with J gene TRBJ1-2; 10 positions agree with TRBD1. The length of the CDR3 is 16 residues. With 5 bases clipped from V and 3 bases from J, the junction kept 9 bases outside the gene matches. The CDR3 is CASSPRAGTGDYGYTF. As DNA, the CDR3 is TGTGCCAGCAGTCCTCGCGCCGGGACAGGGGACTATGGCTACACCTTC.

The CDR3 bases are TGCAGCGTAACCAGGGACAGGGGTTATGGCTACACCTTC. Encoded protein: CSVTRDRGYGYTF. The chain combines TRBV29-1 with TRBJ1-2; 10 nucleotides agree with TRBD1. J lost 5 bases, V lost 6 bases, and 6 bases had no gene match. The V gene's germline CDR1 is SQVTM and CDR2 ANQGSEA. The CDR3 contains 13 residues.

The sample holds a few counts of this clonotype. The CDR3 DNA sequence: TGCAGTGCCCCGCCGACTAGCACAGATACGCAGTATTTT. Translation gives CSAPPTSTDTQYF. The chain recombines TRBV20-1 with TRBJ2-3, with D uncertain. V was pared by 6 bases and J by 0 bases, with 10 bases between. The CDR3 covers 13 residues. The germline V gene has CDR1 DFQATT and CDR2 SNEGSKA (reference sequence).

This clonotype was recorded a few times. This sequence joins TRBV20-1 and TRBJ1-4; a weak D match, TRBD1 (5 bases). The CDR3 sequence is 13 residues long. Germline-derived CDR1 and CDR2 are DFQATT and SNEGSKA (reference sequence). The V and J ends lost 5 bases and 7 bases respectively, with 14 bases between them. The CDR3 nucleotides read TGCAGTGCTTTTGGCGGGGGTGGTGAAAAACTGTTTTTT. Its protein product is CSAFGGGGEKLFF.

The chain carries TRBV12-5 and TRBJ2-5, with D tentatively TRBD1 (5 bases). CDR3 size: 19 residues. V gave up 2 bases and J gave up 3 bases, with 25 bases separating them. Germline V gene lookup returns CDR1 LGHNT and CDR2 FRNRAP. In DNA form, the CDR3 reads TGTGCTAGTGGTTTGATCCCAGACGGACATCACGACGTGAAAGAGACCCAGTACTTC. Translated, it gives CASGLIPDGHHDVKETQYF.

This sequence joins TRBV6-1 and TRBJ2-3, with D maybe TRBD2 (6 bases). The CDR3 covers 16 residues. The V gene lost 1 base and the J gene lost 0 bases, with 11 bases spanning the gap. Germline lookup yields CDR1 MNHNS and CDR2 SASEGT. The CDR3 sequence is CASSEEWGDSTDTQYF. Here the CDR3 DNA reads TGTGCCAGCAGTGAAGAGTGGGGGGACAGCACAGATACGCAGTATTTT.

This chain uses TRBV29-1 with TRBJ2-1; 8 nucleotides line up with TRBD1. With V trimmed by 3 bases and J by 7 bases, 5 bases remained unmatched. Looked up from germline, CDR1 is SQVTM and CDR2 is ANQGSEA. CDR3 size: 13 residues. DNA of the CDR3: TGCAGCGTTGACAGGGGGCGACTAAATGAGCAGTTCTTC. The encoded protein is CSVDRGRLNEQFF.